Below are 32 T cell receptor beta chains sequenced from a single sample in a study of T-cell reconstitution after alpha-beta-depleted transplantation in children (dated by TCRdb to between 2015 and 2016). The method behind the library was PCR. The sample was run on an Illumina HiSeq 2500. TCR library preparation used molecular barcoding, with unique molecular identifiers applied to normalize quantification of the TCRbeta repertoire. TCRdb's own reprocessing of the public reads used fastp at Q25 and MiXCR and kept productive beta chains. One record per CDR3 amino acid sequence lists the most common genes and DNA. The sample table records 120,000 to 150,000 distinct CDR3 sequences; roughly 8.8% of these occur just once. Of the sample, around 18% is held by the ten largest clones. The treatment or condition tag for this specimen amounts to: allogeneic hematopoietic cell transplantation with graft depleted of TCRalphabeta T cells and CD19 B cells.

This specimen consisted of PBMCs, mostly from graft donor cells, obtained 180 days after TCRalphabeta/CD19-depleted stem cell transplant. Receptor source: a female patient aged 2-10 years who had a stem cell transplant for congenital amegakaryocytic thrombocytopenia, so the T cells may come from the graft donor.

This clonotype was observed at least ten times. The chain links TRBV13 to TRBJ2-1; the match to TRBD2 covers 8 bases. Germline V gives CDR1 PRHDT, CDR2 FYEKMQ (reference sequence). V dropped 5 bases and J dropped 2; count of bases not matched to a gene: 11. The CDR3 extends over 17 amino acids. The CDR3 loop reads CASSTRGGAAPYNEQFF. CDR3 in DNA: TGTGCCAGCAGCACCCGGGGGGGCGCGGCGCCCTACAATGAGCAGTTCTTC. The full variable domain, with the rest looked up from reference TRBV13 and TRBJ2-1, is AAGVIQSPRHLIKEKRETATLKCYPIPRHDTVYWYQQGPGQDPQFLISFYEKMQSDKGSIPDRFSAQQFSDYHSELNMSSLELGDSALYFCASSTRGGAAPYNEQFFGPGTRLTVL.

CDR3 nucleotide sequence: TGTGCCACCAGCAGGGGAGACGGGTATGAGCAGTTCTTC. Protein sequence: CATSRGDGYEQFF. The V call is TRBV15, the J call TRBJ2-1, with D possibly TRBD2 on 5 matching bases. V lost 3 bases and J lost 8, with 11 bases in between. Germline values: CDR1 LNHNV, CDR2 YYDKDF (reference sequence). CDR3 length: 13 amino acids. Filled out from reference TRBV15 and TRBJ2-1, the complete variable domain reads DAMVIQNPRYQVTQFGKPVTLSCSQTLNHNVMYWYQQKSSQAPKLLFHYYDKDFNNEADTPDNFQSRRPNTSFCFLDIRSPGLGDTAMYLCATSRGDGYEQFFGPGTRLTVL.

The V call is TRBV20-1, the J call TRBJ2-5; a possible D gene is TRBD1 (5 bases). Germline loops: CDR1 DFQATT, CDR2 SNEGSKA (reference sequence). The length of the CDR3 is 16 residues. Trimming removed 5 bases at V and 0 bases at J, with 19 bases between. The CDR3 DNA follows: TGCAGTGCTCCAGGACCTCTCAGGGCCTACCAAGAGACCCAGTACTTC. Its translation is CSAPGPLRAYQETQYF.

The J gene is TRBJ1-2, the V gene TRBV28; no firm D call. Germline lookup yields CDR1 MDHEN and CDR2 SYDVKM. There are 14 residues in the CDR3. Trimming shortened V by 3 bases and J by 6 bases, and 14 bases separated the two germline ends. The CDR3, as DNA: TGTGCCAGCAGTTTTGCGCAGGTTACCAATGGCTACACCTTC. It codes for CASSFAQVTNGYTF.

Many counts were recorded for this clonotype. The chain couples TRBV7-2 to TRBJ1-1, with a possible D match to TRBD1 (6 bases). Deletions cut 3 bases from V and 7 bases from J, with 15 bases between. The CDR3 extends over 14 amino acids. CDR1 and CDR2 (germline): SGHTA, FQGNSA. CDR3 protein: CASSLGPRTDEAFF. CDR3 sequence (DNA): TGTGCCAGCAGCTTGGGACCCCGGACAGATGAAGCTTTCTTT.

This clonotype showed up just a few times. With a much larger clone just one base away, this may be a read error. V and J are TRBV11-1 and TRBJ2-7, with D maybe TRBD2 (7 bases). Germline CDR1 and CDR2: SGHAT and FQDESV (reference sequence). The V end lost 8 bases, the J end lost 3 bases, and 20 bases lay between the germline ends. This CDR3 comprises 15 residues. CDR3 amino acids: CASAGGPHEHYEQYF. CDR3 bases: TGTGCCAGCGCCGGGGGGCCGCATGAGCACTACGAGCAGTACTTC.

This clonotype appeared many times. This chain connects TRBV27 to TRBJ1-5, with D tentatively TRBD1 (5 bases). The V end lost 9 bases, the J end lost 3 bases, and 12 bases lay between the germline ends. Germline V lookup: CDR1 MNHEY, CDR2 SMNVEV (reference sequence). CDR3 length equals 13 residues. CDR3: CARVQGINQPQHF. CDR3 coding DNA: TGTGCCAGGGTGCAGGGTATCAATCAGCCCCAGCATTTT.

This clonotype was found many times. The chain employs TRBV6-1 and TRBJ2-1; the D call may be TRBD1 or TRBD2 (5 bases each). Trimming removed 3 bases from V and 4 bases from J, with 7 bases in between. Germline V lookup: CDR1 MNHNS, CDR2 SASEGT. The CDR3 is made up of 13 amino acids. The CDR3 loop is CASSEGRYNEQFF. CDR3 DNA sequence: TGTGCCAGCAGTGAGGGACGTTACAATGAGCAGTTCTTC.

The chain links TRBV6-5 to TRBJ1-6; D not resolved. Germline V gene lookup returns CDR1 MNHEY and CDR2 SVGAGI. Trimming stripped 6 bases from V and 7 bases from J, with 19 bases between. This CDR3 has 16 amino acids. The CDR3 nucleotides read TGTGCCAGCAGGCGAATCGGACCTCTCGGCAATTCACCCCTCCACTTT. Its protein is CASRRIGPLGNSPLHF.

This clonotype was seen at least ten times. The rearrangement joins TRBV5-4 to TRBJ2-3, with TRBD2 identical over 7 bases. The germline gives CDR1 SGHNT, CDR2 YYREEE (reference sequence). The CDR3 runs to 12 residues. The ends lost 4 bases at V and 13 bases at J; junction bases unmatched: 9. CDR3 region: CASSIPGLKEYF. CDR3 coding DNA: TGTGCCAGCAGCATCCCGGGACTAAAGGAGTATTTT. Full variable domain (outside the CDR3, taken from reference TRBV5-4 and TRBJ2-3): ETGVTQSPTHLIKTRGQQVTLRCSSQSGHNTVSWYQQALGQGPQFIFQYYREEENGRGNFPPRFSGLQFPNYSSELNVNALELDDSALYLCASSIPGLKEYFGPGTRLTVL.

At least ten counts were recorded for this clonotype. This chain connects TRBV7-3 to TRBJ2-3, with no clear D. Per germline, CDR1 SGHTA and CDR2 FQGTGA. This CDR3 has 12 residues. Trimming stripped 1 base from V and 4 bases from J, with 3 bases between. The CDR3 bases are TGTGCCAGCAGCTTAAACTCAGATACGCAGTATTTT. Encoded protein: CASSLNSDTQYF.

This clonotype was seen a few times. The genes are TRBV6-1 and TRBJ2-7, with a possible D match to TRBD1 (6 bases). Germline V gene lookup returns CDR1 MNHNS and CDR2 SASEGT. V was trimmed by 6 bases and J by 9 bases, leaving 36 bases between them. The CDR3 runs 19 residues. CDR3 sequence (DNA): TGTGCCAGCAGAGGGAACAGGGCTCCTACGAGCAGCCCCTTTGTCTCGCAGTACTTC. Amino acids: CASRGNRAPTSSPFVSQYF.

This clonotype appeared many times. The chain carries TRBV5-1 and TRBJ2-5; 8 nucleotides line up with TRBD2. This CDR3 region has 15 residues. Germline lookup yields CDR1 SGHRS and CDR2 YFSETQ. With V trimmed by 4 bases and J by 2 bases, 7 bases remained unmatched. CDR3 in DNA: TGCGCCAGCAGCAGAATGGCGGGGGGACAAGAGACCCAGTACTTC. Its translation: CASSRMAGGQETQYF.

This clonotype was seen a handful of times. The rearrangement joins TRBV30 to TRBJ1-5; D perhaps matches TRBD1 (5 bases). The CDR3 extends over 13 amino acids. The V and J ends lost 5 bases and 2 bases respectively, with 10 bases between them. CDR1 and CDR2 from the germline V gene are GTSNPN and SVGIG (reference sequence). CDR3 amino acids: CAWAPGRNQPQHF. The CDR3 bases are TGTGCCTGGGCCCCGGGACGCAATCAGCCCCAGCATTTT.

CDR3 region: CASSFGRGRGYEQYF. The DNA for the CDR3 is TGCGCCAGCAGCTTCGGCAGGGGGCGCGGGTACGAGCAGTACTTC. This chain links TRBV5-1 with TRBJ2-7, with 8 bases lining up with TRBD1. CDR3 length equals 15 residues. V shed 2 bases and J 4 bases; nucleotides not matched to a gene: 8. Germline values: CDR1 SGHRS, CDR2 YFSETQ.

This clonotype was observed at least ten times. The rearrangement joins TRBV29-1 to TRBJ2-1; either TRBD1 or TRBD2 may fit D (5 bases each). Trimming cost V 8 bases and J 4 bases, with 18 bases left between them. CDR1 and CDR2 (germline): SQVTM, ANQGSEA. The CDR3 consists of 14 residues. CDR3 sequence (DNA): TGCAGCTCTAGGGACGCCTCCCAATACAATGAGCAGTTCTTC. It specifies CSSRDASQYNEQFF.

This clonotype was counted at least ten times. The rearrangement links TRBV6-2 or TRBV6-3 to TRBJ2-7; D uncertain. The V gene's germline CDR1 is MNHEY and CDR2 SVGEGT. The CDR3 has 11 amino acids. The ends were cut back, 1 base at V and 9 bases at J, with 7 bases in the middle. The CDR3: CASSYWLRQYF. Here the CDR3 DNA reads TGTGCCAGCAGTTACTGGCTGAGGCAGTACTTC.

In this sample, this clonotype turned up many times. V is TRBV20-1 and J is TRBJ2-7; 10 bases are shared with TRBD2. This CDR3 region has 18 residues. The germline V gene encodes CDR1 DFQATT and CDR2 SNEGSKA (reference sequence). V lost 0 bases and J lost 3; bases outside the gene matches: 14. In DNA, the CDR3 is TGCAGTGCTAGAGATCCGAAAGTCGCTAGCGGGAGCCTCTACGAGCAGTACTTC. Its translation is CSARDPKVASGSLYEQYF.

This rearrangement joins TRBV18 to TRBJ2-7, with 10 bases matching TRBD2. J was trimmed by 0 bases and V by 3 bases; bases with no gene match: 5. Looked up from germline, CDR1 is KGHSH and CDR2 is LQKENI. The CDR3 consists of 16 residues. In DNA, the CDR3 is TGTGCCAGCTCACCCGGACTAGCGGCCGGCTCCTACGAGCAGTACTTC. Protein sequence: CASSPGLAAGSYEQYF.

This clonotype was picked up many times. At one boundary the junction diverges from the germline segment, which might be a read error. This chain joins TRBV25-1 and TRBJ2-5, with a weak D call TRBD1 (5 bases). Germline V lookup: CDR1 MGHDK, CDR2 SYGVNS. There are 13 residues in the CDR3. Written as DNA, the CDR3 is TGTGCCAGCAGTGAAGGGGCCCTAGAGAGCCAGTACTTC. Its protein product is CASSEGALESQYF.

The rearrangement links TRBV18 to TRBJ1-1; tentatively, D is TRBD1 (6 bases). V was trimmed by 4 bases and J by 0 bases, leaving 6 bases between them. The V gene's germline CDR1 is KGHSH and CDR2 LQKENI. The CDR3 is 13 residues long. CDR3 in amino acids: CASSRDMNTEAFF. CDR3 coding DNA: TGTGCCAGCTCACGGGACATGAACACTGAAGCTTTCTTT. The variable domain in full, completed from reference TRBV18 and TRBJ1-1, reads NAGVMQNPRHLVRRRGQEARLRCSPMKGHSHVYWYRQLPEEGLKFMVYLQKENIIDESGMPKERFSAEFPKEGPSILRIQQVVRGDSAAYFCASSRDMNTEAFFGQGTRLTVV.

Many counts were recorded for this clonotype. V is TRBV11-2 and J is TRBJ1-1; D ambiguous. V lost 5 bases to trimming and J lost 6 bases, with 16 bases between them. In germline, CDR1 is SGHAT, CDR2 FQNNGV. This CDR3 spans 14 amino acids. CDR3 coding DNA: TGTGCCAGCAGCGTAAAACCCAGGTCCGCTGAAGCTTTCTTT. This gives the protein CASSVKPRSAEAFF. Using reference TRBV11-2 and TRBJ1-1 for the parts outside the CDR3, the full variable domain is EAGVAQSPRYKIIEKRQSVAFWCNPISGHATLYWYQQILGQGPKLLIQFQNNGVVDDSQLPKDRFSAERLKGVDSTLKIQPAKLEDSAVYLCASSVKPRSAEAFFGQGTRLTVV.

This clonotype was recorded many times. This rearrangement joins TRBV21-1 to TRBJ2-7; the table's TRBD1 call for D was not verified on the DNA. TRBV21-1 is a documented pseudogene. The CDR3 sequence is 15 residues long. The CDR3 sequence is CASTPGGGYVYEQYF. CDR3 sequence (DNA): TGTGCCAGCACCCCCGGAGGCGGATACGTCTACGAGCAGTACTTC.

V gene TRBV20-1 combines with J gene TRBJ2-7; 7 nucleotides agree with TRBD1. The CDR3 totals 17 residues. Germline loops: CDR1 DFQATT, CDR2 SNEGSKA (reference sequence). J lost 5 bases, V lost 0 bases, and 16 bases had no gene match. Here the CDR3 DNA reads TGCAGTGCTAGAGAGCGTTACAGGGGAAGGCGGAATGACGAGCAGTACTTC. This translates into CSARERYRGRRNDEQYF.

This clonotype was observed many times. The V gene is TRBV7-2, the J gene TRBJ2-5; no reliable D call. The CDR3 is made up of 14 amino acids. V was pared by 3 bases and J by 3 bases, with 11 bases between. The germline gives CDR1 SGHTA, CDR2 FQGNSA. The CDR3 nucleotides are TGTGCCAGCAGCTTGGGCGCCCCCAAAGAGACCCAGTACTTC. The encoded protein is CASSLGAPKETQYF.

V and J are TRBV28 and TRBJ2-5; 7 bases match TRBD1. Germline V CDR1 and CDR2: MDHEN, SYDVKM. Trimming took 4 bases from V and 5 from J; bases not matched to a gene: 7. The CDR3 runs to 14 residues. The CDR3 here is CASSSPGTVETQYF. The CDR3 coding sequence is TGTGCCAGCAGTTCACCCGGGACAGTTGAGACCCAGTACTTC.

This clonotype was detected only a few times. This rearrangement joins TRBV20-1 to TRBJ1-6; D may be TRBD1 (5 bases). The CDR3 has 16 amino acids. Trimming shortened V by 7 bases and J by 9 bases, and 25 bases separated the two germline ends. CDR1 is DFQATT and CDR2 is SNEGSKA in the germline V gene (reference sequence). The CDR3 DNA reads TGCAGTGTAGCCGGGGGAGGCCGGGCTAGTAGTTCACCCCTCCACTTT. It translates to CSVAGGGRASSSPLHF.

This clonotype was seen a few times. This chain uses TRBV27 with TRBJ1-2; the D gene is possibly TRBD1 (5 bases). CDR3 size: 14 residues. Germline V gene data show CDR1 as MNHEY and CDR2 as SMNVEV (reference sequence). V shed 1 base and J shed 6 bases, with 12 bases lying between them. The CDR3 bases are TGTGCCAGCAGTTTATGGGGAGGGGCTGATGGCTACACCTTC. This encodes CASSLWGGADGYTF.

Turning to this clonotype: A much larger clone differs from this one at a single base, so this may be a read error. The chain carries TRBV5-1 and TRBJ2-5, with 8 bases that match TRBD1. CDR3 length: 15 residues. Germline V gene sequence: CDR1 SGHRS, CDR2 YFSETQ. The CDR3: CAGSSIPGGRETQYF. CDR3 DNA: TGCGCCGGCAGCTCTATCCCAGGGGGCCGGGAGACCCAGTACTTC. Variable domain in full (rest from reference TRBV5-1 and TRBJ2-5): KAGVTQTPRYLIKTRGQQVTLSCSPISGHRSVSWYQQTPGQGLQFLFEYFSETQRNKGNFPGRFSGRQFSNSRSEMNVSTLELGDSALYLCAGSSIPGGRETQYFGPGTRLLVL.

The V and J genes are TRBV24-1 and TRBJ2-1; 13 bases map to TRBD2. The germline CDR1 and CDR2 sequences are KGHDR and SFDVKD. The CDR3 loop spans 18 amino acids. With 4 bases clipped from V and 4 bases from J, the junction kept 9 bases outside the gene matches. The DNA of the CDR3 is TGTGCCACCAGTGACAGTTCCGGACTAGCGGGGGTATACAATGAGCAGTTCTTC. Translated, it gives CATSDSSGLAGVYNEQFF.

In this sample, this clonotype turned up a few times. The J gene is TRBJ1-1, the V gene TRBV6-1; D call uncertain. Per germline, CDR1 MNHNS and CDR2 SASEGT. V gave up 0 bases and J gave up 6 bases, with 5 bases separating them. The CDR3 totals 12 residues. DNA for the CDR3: TGTGCCAGCAGTGAAGCCCCTGCTGAAGCTTTCTTT. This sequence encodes CASSEAPAEAFF.

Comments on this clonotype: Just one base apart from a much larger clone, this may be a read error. CDR3 region: CASSCGGAGSEQYF. The CDR3 nucleotides read TGTGCCAGCAGTTGTGGAGGGGCAGGGAGCGAGCAGTACTTC. This sequence joins TRBV12-3 or TRBV12-4 and TRBJ2-7; tentatively, D is TRBD2 (6 bases). The ends were cut back, 4 bases at V and 6 bases at J, with 16 bases in the middle. There are 14 residues in the CDR3.